This TCR beta chain was sequenced for a study of shared clonotypes between healthy human individuals (dated by TCRdb to between 2020 and 2021). Regarding the study in general: The cohort comprised a couple of women and a few men aged 18 to 49 years. Leukapheresis yielded between about 0.9 and 9.5 billion PBMCs per donor. To increase sequencing depth and limit assay-specific biases, TCR repertoire library preparation and sequencing were carried out by different laboratories using diverse techniques. The study deeply sequenced blood TCR repertoires of five healthy adults to estimate repertoire size and the extent of clonotype sharing between individuals.

Remarks on this clone: There is no known antigen for this receptor. Nothing much larger sits one base from this clone, and base qualities are not available.

Healthy HIV-negative adults with no recently reported acute infections or vaccinations were included as donors. Every donor was a Caucasian adult residing in Nashville, Tennessee, USA. For unsorted samples, approximately 81 million PBMCs were counted, and genomic DNA was extracted using the QIAamp DNA Blood Mini kit. Blood was obtained by leukapheresis, after which PBMCs were separated by Ficoll-Histopaque density gradient centrifugation and cryopreserved in liquid nitrogen vapor phase. TCR CDR3 regions were amplified from genomic DNA by multiplex PCR using the deep immunoSEQ assay. Genomic DNA extracted from each cell subset was distributed evenly over all wells of several immunoSEQ 96-well plates, and each plate served as one replicate. For unsorted PBMC, each replicate PCR was loaded with roughly 270 ng genomic DNA, equivalent to 25,000 to 35,000 T cell genomes. Genomic DNA from unsorted PBMC was sequenced over ten immunoSEQ deep assay plates. Purified libraries were measured with a Qubit 3.0 fluorometer, size-checked on a Bioanalyzer 2100, and measured again with the KAPA Library Quantification kit. Each immunoSEQ 96-well plate was sequenced on its own single-read 150-cycle Illumina NextSeq 550 flow cell. In the source study's methods: Because only junctional sequences without quality scores were contained in the immunoSEQ output, filtering matching that applied to full-length reads could not be performed. To assign V/J genes and CDR3, sequences were annotated using PyIR, a Python wrapper for IgBLAST v1.9, with IMGT germline references. Reads were removed for weak V/J assignments (E-value above 1e-6), missing CDR3, stop codons, out-of-frame junctions, or ambiguous translated residues. V3J clonotypes were defined as sequences sharing the same inferred V gene, J gene, and CDR3 amino acid sequence. Percentage overlap between repertoires was calculated by dividing the number of shared unique clonotypes by the size of the smaller repertoire. Repertoire richness was assessed with RTK rarefaction, the Chao1 estimator, and Recon v2.1 estimates of unobserved clonotypes. Drawn from immuneACCESS, this table holds only the in-frame rearrangements with V and J called that TCRdb kept. Clones are partly lost; checked studies trace under half to an unresolved V gene and leave the rest unexplained. V, J and clone size are those of that table, while D and trimming were read from the DNA. A total of hundreds of thousands of clones appear in this sample, about 74% of them only once. The ten largest clones represent about 12% of the sample.

Broad study findings and their caveats: Based on pairwise subsampling, the degree of clonotype sharing among donors was expected to be affected by sequencing depth. Only blood was sampled, and tissue TCR repertoires likely differ from those in blood. The genetic and exposure-history diversity represented was limited by the small number of donors.

The TCR originated in a woman in her thirties or forties in good health. Some clones in this sample may be carry-over from other donors' samples. Source material: PBMCs.

The nucleotides are TGTGCCAGCAGCCCGCGCCCGGGACAGGGGGCTGAAAACATTCAGTACTTC. This sequence encodes CASSPRPGQGAENIQYF. The rearrangement combines TRBV9 with TRBJ2-4; the central 12 bases match TRBD1. CDR1 and CDR2, looked up from the germline V gene, are SGDLS and YYNGEE. Reading from cysteine to phenylalanine, the CDR3 counts 17 amino acids. The retained sequence is limited to the CDR3, 51 bases, with the frame set at the first base. Unmatched junction bases come to 10, with V trimmed by 4 bases and J by 5 bases. The full variable domain, completed from the reference TRBV9 and TRBJ2-4 proteins outside the CDR3, reads DSGVTQTPKHLITATGQRVTLRCSPRSGDLSVYWYQQSLDQGLQFLIQYYNGEERAKGNILERFSAQQFPDLHSELNLSSLELGDSALYFCASSPRPGQGAENIQYFGAGTRLSVL.